The next 6 T cell receptor beta chains were all read from a single sample in a study of blood T cells in healthy people across ages. A J-beta primer mix and a sample-barcoded 5' primer were used in a second PCR of roughly 7 to 12 cycles. MiXCR, run by TCRdb on the 5' RACE reads, gives a single entry per CDR3 protein. In the table there are about 1.7 million distinct CDR3 sequences, under 30% of which are singletons. Sequencing used blood. The receptors come from a woman aged 25 to 39 in good health.

V usage is TRBV7-3 and J usage is TRBJ1-4; TRBD1 is a possible D gene (5 bases). The V end was cut by 3 bases, the J end by 3 bases, with 11 bases between. Germline values: CDR1 SGHTA, CDR2 FQGTGA. The CDR3 has 15 residues. CDR3 sequence: CASSLGGGPNEKLFF. The CDR3 nucleotides are TGTGCCAGCAGCTTGGGGGGGGGACCTAATGAAAAACTGTTTTTT.

Notes on this clonotype: Germline and junction disagree at one end, which may indicate a read error. The chain couples TRBV6-5 to TRBJ2-4; no clear D gene. CDR1 is MNHEY and CDR2 is SVGAGI in the germline V gene. The CDR3 length is 14 residues. Written as DNA, the CDR3 is TGTGCCGGCAGTTACTCGCGGGCCAAAAACATTCAGTACTTC. Residues: CAGSYSRAKNIQYF.

The V and J genes are TRBV19 and TRBJ2-7; D unresolved. This CDR3 contains 14 residues. V lost 3 bases, J lost 3 bases, and 12 bases lay in between. Germline V gives CDR1 LNHDA, CDR2 SQIVND (reference sequence). Here the CDR3 reads CASSIELDRYEQYF. The CDR3 coding sequence is TGTGCCAGTAGTATCGAATTGGATCGCTACGAGCAGTACTTC.

The rearrangement uses TRBV11-2 and TRBJ2-7, with D uncertain. Germline V gives CDR1 SGHAT, CDR2 FQNNGV. The CDR3 consists of 17 residues. V shed 0 bases and J shed 0 bases, with 15 bases lying between them. The CDR3 coding sequence is TGTGCCAGCAGCTTAGATATCTTCGGCCTGGGCTCCTACGAGCAGTACTTC. This gives the protein CASSLDIFGLGSYEQYF. The full variable domain, with the rest looked up from reference TRBV11-2 and TRBJ2-7, is EAGVAQSPRYKIIEKRQSVAFWCNPISGHATLYWYQQILGQGPKLLIQFQNNGVVDDSQLPKDRFSAERLKGVDSTLKIQPAKLEDSAVYLCASSLDIFGLGSYEQYFGPGTRLTVT.

The V gene is TRBV9, the J gene TRBJ2-1; TRBD1 matches 10 bases. The junction had 10 bases not matched to a gene; V was cut back by 3 bases and J by 10 bases. The CDR3 length is 15 residues. The germline CDR1 and CDR2 sequences are SGDLS and YYNGEE. For the CDR3, the DNA is TGTGCCAGCAGCGGGTCCGGGACAGGGGCGAAAGAGCAGTTCTTC. Its translation is CASSGSGTGAKEQFF.

This clonotype has at least ten counts. V usage is TRBV20-1 and J usage is TRBJ2-3; no reliable D call. V was cut by 1 base and J by 5 bases, with 4 bases left in between. Germline loops: CDR1 DFQATT, CDR2 SNEGSKA (reference sequence). This CDR3 spans 11 amino acids. The CDR3 region is CSARVGDTQYF. The CDR3 DNA is TGCAGTGCTAGAGTGGGAGATACGCAGTATTTT.